A selection of T cell receptor beta chains follows, all from one sample in a study of blood T cells in healthy people across ages. In TCRdb, the 5' RACE reads were re-called with MiXCR into one record per CDR3 protein. Here the sample spans about 580,000 distinct CDR3 sequences, roughly 48% being singletons. The sequenced sample was blood. Receptors were obtained from a man older than 75 in good health. CDR3s include the opening cysteine and the closing phenylalanine or tryptophan. D genes are given only for firm matches. Clone sizes are given selectively: once, few, many, or a class where the clone is expanded.

D	J	size	V	DNA	CDR3
TRBD1	TRBJ1-1	-	TRBV20-1	TGCAGTGCCGCGACAGGGGGGAGGATCACTGAAGCTTTCTTT	CSAATGGRITEAFF
-	TRBJ2-1	-	TRBV25-1	TGTGCCAGCAGTGAAATTTCGGTCGGGCGGGGATACAATGAGCAGTTCTTC	CASSEISVGRGYNEQFF
-	TRBJ2-7	once	TRBV5-6	TGTGCCAGCAGCACCCGGGGCTACGAGCAGTACTTC	CASSTRGYEQYF
-	TRBJ2-3	-	TRBV7-2	TGTGCCAGCAGCTTAGTCCTGGGACACCCGGGAGATACGCAGTATTTT	CASSLVLGHPGDTQYF
TRBD2	TRBJ2-5	-	TRBV25-1	TGTGCCAGCAGTGAGGCAGCGGGAACGGAAGAGACCCAGTACTTC	CASSEAAGTEETQYF
TRBD1	TRBJ2-5	-	TRBV20-1	TGCAGTGCTCCTAGGACAGGCCAAGAGACCCAGTACTTC	CSAPRTGQETQYF
TRBD2	TRBJ2-1	few	TRBV4-2	TGTGCCAGCAGCCAAGGAATCGCCGGCGGGAGGGGGAATGAGCAGTTCTTC	CASSQGIAGGRGNEQFF
-	TRBJ2-5	-	TRBV5-1	TGCGCCAGCAGCTGGACCTACAGGGTCCAAGAGACCCAGTACTTC	CASSWTYRVQETQYF
TRBD2	TRBJ2-3	-	TRBV20-1	TGCAGTGCTAGTTTTGTAGCGGGGGACGCAGATACGCGGTATTTT	CSASFVAGDADTRYF
-	TRBJ2-6	few	TRBV20-1	TGCAGTGCTAGAGATCGAGGGACATTGGTCTCTGGGGCCAACGTCCTGACTTTC	CSARDRGTLVSGANVLTF
-	TRBJ1-2	many	TRBV29-1	TGCAGCCACTATGACAGCAACTATGGCTACACCTTC	CSHYDSNYGYTF
-	TRBJ1-4	-	TRBV4-2	TGTGCCAGCAGCCAAAATACCAGACAGGCTAATGAAAAACTGTTTTTT	CASSQNTRQANEKLFF
TRBD2	TRBJ2-5	-	TRBV28	TGTGCCACCGGGACTAGCGGGATTGAGACCCAGTACTTC	CATGTSGIETQYF
-	TRBJ2-5	-	TRBV12-3/TRBV12-4	TGTGCCAGCAGGTTCGCAGGCAGGGAGACCCAGTACTTC	CASRFAGRETQYF
TRBD2	TRBJ2-1	-	TRBV7-9	TGTGCCAGCAGCTTACCTAGGGCTAGCGGGGGAAACAATGAGCAGTTCTTC	CASSLPRASGGNNEQFF
TRBD1	TRBJ2-5	few	TRBV10-3	TGTGCCGCCCAGGGTGGACAGGACTTAGGAGAGACCCAGTACTTC	CAAQGGQDLGETQYF
-	TRBJ2-3	few	TRBV20-1	TGCAGTGGGGGGGCCCGGACAGATACGCAGTATTTT	CSGGARTDTQYF
TRBD1	TRBJ1-2	-	TRBV29-1	TGCAGCGTTGCCGGACAGGGAAACTATGGCTACACCTTC	CSVAGQGNYGYTF
TRBD2	TRBJ2-1	-	TRBV20-1	TGCAGTGCGTGGCTAGCGGGGCTATACAATGAGCAGTTCTTC	CSAWLAGLYNEQFF
-	TRBJ2-3	few	TRBV18	TGTGCCAGCTCACCACAAGGGAAGGATACGCAGTATTTT	CASSPQGKDTQYF
TRBD1	TRBJ2-3	-	TRBV15	TGTGCCACCAGCAGAGGGGACAGGACCCCCCCAGATACGCAGTATTTT	CATSRGDRTPPDTQYF
-	TRBJ2-1	few	TRBV28	TGTGCCAGCAGTAAACAGGGTTATGAGCAGTTCTTC	CASSKQGYEQFF
-	TRBJ2-1	-	TRBV3-1	TGTGCCAGCAGCCCTCTAAGCAGGGCCGAGCAGTTCTTC	CASSPLSRAEQFF
TRBD2	TRBJ2-3	-	TRBV11-2	TGTGCCAGCAGCGGAGGGACTAGCGGGGTTGGAGATACGCAGTATTTT	CASSGGTSGVGDTQYF
TRBD1	TRBJ2-1	few	TRBV5-1	TGCGCCAGCAGCGCCCAACAGGGGAACAATGAGCAGTTCTTC	CASSAQQGNNEQFF
-	TRBJ2-1	few	TRBV3-1	TGTGCCAGTAGCCAAGAAGGAGAGACCCAGTTCTTC	CASSQEGETQFF
-	TRBJ1-1	-	TRBV7-6	TGTGCCAGCAGCCGACGGTCGGGTGGGAACACTGAAGCTTTCTTT	CASSRRSGGNTEAFF
-	TRBJ1-5	-	TRBV2	TGTGCCAGCAGTGAAGCGCGGGGCAGCAATCAGCCCCAGCATTTT	CASSEARGSNQPQHF
-	TRBJ2-1	-	TRBV7-9	TGTGCCAGCAGCTTAGGCCCACCTCGACAGCATGAGCAGTTCTTC	CASSLGPPRQHEQFF
-	TRBJ2-7	few	TRBV12-3/TRBV12-4	TGTGCCAGCAGGAACCAAGGGTACGAGCAGTACTTC	CASRNQGYEQYF
TRBD1	TRBJ2-1	-	TRBV5-1	TGCGCCAGCAGCGCACAACCAGGGGGCTCGGATGAGCAGTTCTTC	CASSAQPGGSDEQFF
-	TRBJ2-3	-	TRBV7-2	TGTGCCAGCAGCTTAGGAAGCGGTTACACAGATACGCAGTATTTT	CASSLGSGYTDTQYF
TRBD2	TRBJ2-5	-	TRBV7-3	TGTGCCAGCAGCTTAACCGGGGGACTAATCCAAGAGACCCAGTACTTC	CASSLTGGLIQETQYF
TRBD2	TRBJ2-7	-	TRBV20-1	TGCAGTGCTACAAAAGCGGGGGCGAATAACGAGCAGTACTTC	CSATKAGANNEQYF
-	TRBJ1-5	-	TRBV3-1	TGTGCCAGCAGCCAAGGGTTTTCGGAGCCCCAGCATTTT	CASSQGFSEPQHF
TRBD1	TRBJ1-2	many	TRBV13	TGTGCCAGCAGCCTCGACAGGGATCAGGGCTACACCTTC	CASSLDRDQGYTF
TRBD1	TRBJ2-5	few	TRBV7-2	TGTGCCAGCAGCTTAGGTCCGGGACAGGGAAAGGAGACCCAGTACTTC	CASSLGPGQGKETQYF
-	TRBJ1-2	few	TRBV9	TGTGCCAGCAGCTCCTTGATGGGGCAGGGAGCTTATGGCTACACCTTC	CASSSLMGQGAYGYTF
TRBD1	TRBJ2-4	-	TRBV6-2/TRBV6-3	TGTGCCAGCAGTTACGATGGGACAGAAAACATTCAGTACTTC	CASSYDGTENIQYF
TRBD1	TRBJ2-1	few	TRBV6-2/TRBV6-3	TGTGCCAGCGGGACAGGGGTTGAGAATGAGCAGTTCTTC	CASGTGVENEQFF
TRBD2	TRBJ2-7	once	TRBV5-1	TGCGCCAGCAGCTTCGGCGCGGGAGGCTTCTACAATGAGCAGTACTTC	CASSFGAGGFYNEQYF
-	TRBJ2-3	-	TRBV5-1	TGCGCCAGCAGCTTCCTAGGGGGGGGCCTCACAGATACGCAGTATTTT	CASSFLGGGLTDTQYF
TRBD2	TRBJ2-1	few	TRBV27	TGTGCCAGCAGTTTACGACTAGCGGCTTACAATGAGCAGTTCTTC	CASSLRLAAYNEQFF
-	TRBJ2-5	-	TRBV18	TGTGCCAGCTCACCACCTCTAGGGCAAGAGACCCAGTACTTC	CASSPPLGQETQYF
-	TRBJ2-7	-	TRBV12-5	TGTGCTAGTGGTCTCCCGACAGACTCCTACGAGCAGTACTTC	CASGLPTDSYEQYF
-	TRBJ2-3	-	TRBV20-1	TGCAGTGCCAACCCGGCGGGGACCACAGATACGCAGTATTTT	CSANPAGTTDTQYF
TRBD2	TRBJ2-5	-	TRBV12-3/TRBV12-4	TGTGCCAGCAGTTTTGGCGGGACTAGCCTCCCGACCCAGTACTTC	CASSFGGTSLPTQYF
-	TRBJ1-1	-	TRBV7-9	TGTGCCAGCAGCTTACTTATGGCAGGTGAAGCTTTCTTT	CASSLLMAGEAFF
-	TRBJ1-2	few	TRBV20-1	TGCAGTGCAAGCTACTTGGGGGGCTACACCTTC	CSASYLGGYTF
-	TRBJ2-5	many	TRBV5-1	TGTGCCAGCTCACCCGGGACAAGCCAAGAGACCCAGTACTTC	CASSPGTSQETQYF
TRBD2	TRBJ2-1	few	TRBV6-2/TRBV6-3	TGTGCCAGCAGTAGACTAGCGGGAGTAAAGAATGAGCAGTTCTTC	CASSRLAGVKNEQFF
-	TRBJ2-1	few	TRBV4-1	TGCGCCAGCAGCCAAGGCCTAGCGATATACAATGAGCAGTTCTTC	CASSQGLAIYNEQFF
-	TRBJ1-2	-	TRBV6-1	TGTGCCAGCAGTGACAGGAGGGTCGATGGCTACACCTTC	CASSDRRVDGYTF
-	TRBJ2-1	many	TRBV6-5	TGTGCCAGCAGTTACCTGGGGACCCCTAACAATGAGCAGTTCTTC	CASSYLGTPNNEQFF